These 26 T cell receptor beta chains share one sample of origin, sequenced in a study of CD8 T cells in Susac syndrome. With random hexamers, reverse transcription was performed on roughly 0.5 to 1 ug of RNA. A single record per CDR3 protein comes from TCRdb applying MiXCR to the immunoSEQ multiplex PCR reads. Counted here are 70,000 or so distinct CDR3 sequences, about 95% occurring once; the ten biggest clones make up about 0.38%. Material for sequencing was CD8+ T cells from PBMCs. The source of these receptors is a human donor with multiple sclerosis.

This clonotype appeared once. This sequence joins TRBV27 and TRBJ2-4; D is unresolved. Trimming left V 3 bases short and J 5 bases short, with 17 bases between. This CDR3 has 16 residues. CDR1 and CDR2 from the germline V gene are MNHEY and SMNVEV (reference sequence). The CDR3 DNA follows: TGTGCCAGCAGTTTCCGAGCGTCCGCCTACCAAAACATTCAGTACTTC. Amino acids: CASSFRASAYQNIQYF.

The CDR3 region has the DNA TGTGCCAGCAGTTTATTCCTATCGACAGGGGGGGCAGATACGCAGTATTTT. Translated, it gives CASSLFLSTGGADTQYF. The rearrangement links TRBV27 to TRBJ2-3; 9 nucleotides align to TRBD1. The CDR3 contains 17 residues. The germline CDR1 and CDR2 sequences are MNHEY and SMNVEV (reference sequence). After removal of 1 base from V and 4 bases from J, the junction contained 9 bases not matched to a gene.

The chain couples TRBV13 to TRBJ2-7, with 7 bases lining up with TRBD1. Germline assignment: CDR1 PRHDT and CDR2 FYEKMQ (reference sequence). CDR3 length: 14 amino acids. V gave up 4 bases and J gave up 5 bases; unmatched junction bases: 8. In nucleotides, the CDR3 is TGTGCCAGCAGCTCAAGACAGGGTGCGGACGAGCAGTACTTC. The encoded protein is CASSSRQGADEQYF.

The chain combines TRBV5-1 with TRBJ1-5; 7 bases are shared with TRBD1. The length of the CDR3 is 16 residues. In germline, CDR1 is SGHRS, CDR2 YFSETQ. The trim removed 5 bases at V and 6 bases at J, leaving 14 bases unmatched. For the CDR3, the DNA is TGCGCCAGCAGTCAGCCCACAGGGGCCATCCCTCAGCCCCAGCATTTT. It encodes CASSQPTGAIPQPQHF.

This rearrangement joins TRBV12-3 or TRBV12-4 to TRBJ1-2; 7 positions match TRBD1. The CDR3 totals 14 residues. V dropped 3 bases and J dropped 4; count of bases not matched to a gene: 5. The CDR3 DNA is TGTGCCAGCAGTTTTGAGGGGGCGGGCTATGGCTACACCTTC. It encodes CASSFEGAGYGYTF.

V is TRBV19 and J is TRBJ1-1, with D maybe TRBD1 (5 bases). CDR1 is LNHDA, CDR2 SQIVND, per germline (reference sequence). This CDR3 spans 13 amino acids. The V end lost 5 bases, the J end lost 8 bases, and 15 bases lay between the germline ends. DNA of the CDR3: TGTGCCAGTAGTGGCCGGGGCCCCTACGAAGCTTTCTTT. Its protein is CASSGRGPYEAFF.

This sequence joins TRBV6-5 and TRBJ1-1; D might be TRBD1 (5 bases). Germline V gene lookup returns CDR1 MNHEY and CDR2 SVGAGI. This CDR3 region has 13 residues. Deletions cut 5 bases from V and 6 bases from J, with 13 bases between. The CDR3 region has the DNA TGTGCCAGCAGTCCTCCAGGGAGAGCTGAAGCTTTCTTT. Encoded protein: CASSPPGRAEAFF.

J is TRBJ2-7 and V is TRBV27, with D possibly being TRBD2 (5 bases). CDR3 length equals 13 residues. V lost 6 bases to trimming and J lost 2 bases, with 11 bases between them. CDR1 and CDR2 from the germline V gene are MNHEY and SMNVEV (reference sequence). The CDR3, as DNA: TGTGCCAGCAGCGGCGGGTCCGCCTACGAGCAGTACTTC. This codes for CASSGGSAYEQYF.

The chain employs TRBV6-2 or TRBV6-3 and TRBJ2-7; the D is unclear. Deletions cut 4 bases from V and 0 bases from J, with 7 bases between. Germline loops: CDR1 MNHEY, CDR2 SVGEGT. The CDR3 contains 13 residues. The CDR3 is CASSFGNSYEQYF. CDR3 nucleotides: TGTGCCAGCAGTTTTGGCAACTCCTACGAGCAGTACTTC.

V and J are TRBV27 and TRBJ2-5; the match to TRBD2 covers 12 bases. Losses at the gene ends were 9 bases for V and 2 bases for J; bases not matched to a gene: 10. The CDR3 contains 16 residues. Germline loops: CDR1 MNHEY, CDR2 SMNVEV (reference sequence). The CDR3 sequence is CASGSPTSGRQETQYF. In nucleotides, the CDR3 is TGTGCCAGTGGTAGCCCGACTAGCGGGAGACAAGAGACCCAGTACTTC.

The chain joins TRBV15 to TRBJ2-3; tentatively, D is TRBD2 (6 bases). The CDR3 runs to 17 residues. Trimming took 0 bases from V and 1 from J, leaving 14 bases between them. Germline assignment: CDR1 LNHNV and CDR2 YYDKDF (reference sequence). CDR3 DNA: TGTGCCACCAGCAGAGATACCTCCCCGGGGGGCACAGATACGCAGTATTTT. Translating it yields CATSRDTSPGGTDTQYF.

V gene TRBV30 combines with J gene TRBJ2-1; 8 positions agree with TRBD2. V trimming: 0 bases; J trimming: 7 bases; junction bases outside the gene matches: 8. The germline CDR1 and CDR2 sequences are GTSNPN and SVGIG (reference sequence). The CDR3 extends over 15 amino acids. The CDR3 DNA reads as TGTGCCTGGAGTGTACTAAGCGGGAGAAAGAATGAGCAGTTCTTC. Amino acid sequence: CAWSVLSGRKNEQFF.

The chain recombines TRBV7-9 with TRBJ2-2; 9 nucleotides match TRBD1. Germline lookup yields CDR1 SEHNR and CDR2 FQNEAQ (reference sequence). The CDR3 is made up of 16 amino acids. J gave up 1 base and V 5 bases, and 5 bases lay outside the gene matches. The CDR3 coding sequence is TGTGCCAGCAGCCTTACGGACAGGGGGAACACCGGGGAGCTGTTTTTT. Residues: CASSLTDRGNTGELFF.

This clonotype was counted once. The chain carries TRBV19 and TRBJ2-5; D possibly corresponds to TRBD1 (5 bases). CDR3 length: 13 residues. Germline loops: CDR1 LNHDA, CDR2 SQIVND (reference sequence). V gave up 7 bases and J gave up 0 bases, with 9 bases separating them. CDR3 loop: CASIGDNQETQYF. Written as DNA, the CDR3 is TGTGCCAGTATAGGGGATAACCAAGAGACCCAGTACTTC.

CDR3 region: CASSYTGELFF. DNA for the CDR3: TGTGCCAGCAGTTACACCGGGGAGCTGTTTTTT. The chain joins TRBV27 to TRBJ2-2; D unclear. The CDR3 contains 11 residues. The ends were cut back, 4 bases at V and 3 bases at J, with 0 bases in the middle. Germline V lookup: CDR1 MNHEY, CDR2 SMNVEV (reference sequence).

V and J are TRBV19 and TRBJ2-7; 10 nucleotides align to TRBD1. The CDR3 length is 15 residues. The V gene end was trimmed by 5 bases and the J gene end by 0 bases; junction bases not matched to a gene: 4. Germline V lookup: CDR1 LNHDA, CDR2 SQIVND (reference sequence). The CDR3 DNA reads as TGTGCCAGTAGTCACCGGGACAGGGGCTCCTACGAGCAGTACTTC. Translating it yields CASSHRDRGSYEQYF.

In its sample, this clonotype was seen once. The rearrangement joins TRBV13 to TRBJ1-5; 7 bases match TRBD1. CDR1 PRHDT and CDR2 FYEKMQ come from the germline V gene (reference sequence). The CDR3 spans 14 residues. The V gene end was trimmed by 4 bases and the J gene end by 2 bases; junction bases not matched to a gene: 2. The CDR3 sequence: CASSYRGRNQPQHF. The CDR3 DNA follows: TGTGCCAGCAGCTACAGGGGACGCAATCAGCCCCAGCATTTT.

The CDR3: CASSIFPTGERGTEAFF. In nucleotides, the CDR3 is TGTGCCAGTAGTATATTCCCAACAGGGGAAAGAGGCACTGAAGCTTTCTTT. The chain recombines TRBV19 with TRBJ1-1; 7 positions match TRBD1. This CDR3 comprises 17 residues. Trimming took 2 bases from V and 4 from J; bases not matched to a gene: 13. Germline V lookup: CDR1 LNHDA, CDR2 SQIVND (reference sequence).

This rearrangement joins TRBV9 to TRBJ2-7; D perhaps matches TRBD1 (5 bases). The germline CDR1 and CDR2 sequences are SGDLS and YYNGEE. This CDR3 spans 14 amino acids. The ends were cut back, 3 bases at V and 2 bases at J, with 12 bases in the middle. CDR3 DNA sequence: TGTGCCAGCAGCGGGGGCAAGCGTACCTACGAGCAGTACTTC. Translated: CASSGGKRTYEQYF.

The chain has TRBV27 and TRBJ2-7, with TRBD1 matching over 7 bases. CDR1 is MNHEY and CDR2 is SMNVEV in the germline V gene (reference sequence). CDR3 length: 16 amino acids. The junction had 8 bases not matched to a gene; V was cut back by 0 bases and J by 3 bases. The chain's CDR3 is CASSLSPGTEFYEQYF. For the CDR3, the DNA is TGTGCCAGCAGTTTATCCCCCGGGACAGAGTTCTACGAGCAGTACTTC.

The V gene is TRBV7-9, the J gene TRBJ2-3; 7 bases fit TRBD2. The V gene end was trimmed by 2 bases and the J gene end by 4 bases; junction bases not matched to a gene: 12. This CDR3 has 17 residues. CDR1 and CDR2 (germline): SEHNR, FQNEAQ (reference sequence). The CDR3 spells CASSLPSAGVTADTQYF. The DNA of the CDR3 is TGTGCCAGCAGCTTACCGTCGGCGGGGGTGACGGCAGATACGCAGTATTTT.

The chain links TRBV5-1 to TRBJ1-1; TRBD1 might be the D (6 bases). The V end lost 0 bases, the J end lost 0 bases, and 12 bases lay between the germline ends. Germline values: CDR1 SGHRS, CDR2 YFSETQ. This CDR3 has 16 residues. The DNA for the CDR3 is TGCGCCAGCAGCTTGGCAGGGGCCTACATGAACACTGAAGCTTTCTTT. Amino acid sequence: CASSLAGAYMNTEAFF.

The chain joins TRBV16 to TRBJ1-2, with 8 bases fitting TRBD1. Germline trimming cut 3 bases from V and 7 bases from J; bases unmatched to any gene: 13. This CDR3 contains 16 residues. Germline loops: CDR1 KGHSY, CDR2 FQNENV. CDR3: CASSQDRVGVASGYTF. In nucleotides, the CDR3 is TGTGCCAGCAGCCAGGACAGGGTGGGGGTCGCGTCTGGCTACACCTTC.

This chain joins TRBV7-8 and TRBJ2-2, with D perhaps assigned TRBD1 or TRBD2 (5 bases each). The V gene lost 3 bases and the J gene lost 4 bases, with 15 bases spanning the gap. The CDR3 covers 16 residues. Germline V gene lookup returns CDR1 SGHVS and CDR2 FQNEAQ. CDR3 sequence: CASSLAGRVSTGELFF. The CDR3 coding sequence is TGTGCCAGCAGCTTGGCAGGGCGGGTTAGCACCGGGGAGCTGTTTTTT. Full variable domain (outside the CDR3, taken from reference TRBV7-8 and TRBJ2-2): GAGVSQSPRYKVAKRGQDVALRCDPISGHVSLFWYQQALGQGPEFLTYFQNEAQLDKSGLPSDRFFAERPEGSVSTLKIQRTQQEDSAVYLCASSLAGRVSTGELFFGEGSRLTVL.

The chain carries TRBV6-5 and TRBJ2-3; 7 bases fit TRBD2. Per the germline V gene, CDR1 is MNHEY and CDR2 is SVGAGI. This CDR3 is 15 amino acids long. J was trimmed by 2 bases and V by 2 bases; bases with no gene match: 4. This CDR3 is CASSYASGYTDTQYF. CDR3 nucleotide sequence: TGTGCCAGCAGTTACGCTAGCGGATACACAGATACGCAGTATTTT.

This clonotype was recorded once. The chain employs TRBV18 and TRBJ2-5; perhaps TRBD2 as D (5 bases). The CDR3 length is 15 residues. Deletions cut 0 bases from V and 1 base from J, with 9 bases between. CDR1 and CDR2 from the germline V gene are KGHSH and LQKENI. The CDR3 loop is CASSPPGRSQETQYF. The DNA for the CDR3 is TGTGCCAGCTCACCACCTGGGAGAAGCCAAGAGACCCAGTACTTC.